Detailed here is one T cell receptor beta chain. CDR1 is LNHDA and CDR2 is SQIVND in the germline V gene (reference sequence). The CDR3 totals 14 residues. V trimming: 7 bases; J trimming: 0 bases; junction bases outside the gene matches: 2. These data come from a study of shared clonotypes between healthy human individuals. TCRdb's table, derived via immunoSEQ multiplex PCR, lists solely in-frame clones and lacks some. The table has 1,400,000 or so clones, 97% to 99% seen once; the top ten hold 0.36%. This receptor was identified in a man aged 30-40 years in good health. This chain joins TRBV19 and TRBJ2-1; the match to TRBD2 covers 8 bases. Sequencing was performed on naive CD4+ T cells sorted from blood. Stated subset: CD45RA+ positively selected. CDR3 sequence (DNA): TGTGCCAGTAAGCGGGGGAGCTCCTACAATGAGCAGTTCTTC. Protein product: CASKRGSSYNEQFF. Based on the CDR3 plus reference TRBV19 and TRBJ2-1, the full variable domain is DGGITQSPKYLFRKEGQNVTLSCEQNLNHDAMYWYRQDPGQGLRLIYYSQIVNDFQKGDIAEGYSVSREKKESFPLTVTSAQKNPTAFYLCASKRGSSYNEQFFGPGTRLTVL.